This TCR beta chain was captured in a study of immune evolution from preneoplasia to lung adenocarcinoma. Overall study results and limits: Top clone frequencies peaked in normal lung, apparently declining through invasive adenocarcinoma.

The assay was immunoSEQ multiplex PCR, and TCRdb's table has in-frame clones only and misses some. The sample yields roughly 4,700 clones, more than 60% seen once. Notes on this clone: Its antigen is still unknown.

The source material was FFPE lung adenocarcinoma in situ tissue. The source is a person between 60 and 80 years old with lung adenocarcinoma.

The CDR3 DNA is TGTGCCAGTGAAAGGGGGAACACTGAAGCTTTCTTT. Translation: CASERGNTEAFF. The rearrangement joins TRBV6-6 to TRBJ1-1, with a possible D match to TRBD1 (5 bases). CDR3 size: 12 residues. Per the germline V gene, CDR1 is MNHNY and CDR2 is SVGAGI (reference sequence). V lost 9 bases and J 1 base, leaving 9 bases between the germline ends.